The 23 T cell receptor beta chains listed next were all sequenced from one sample in a study of T cells in localized non-small cell lung cancer. TCRdb keeps only in-frame clones here, not all; method: immunoSEQ multiplex PCR. The sample has approximately 47,000 clones, roughly nine tenths seen once. Sequenced material: PBMCs, taken before any cancer treatment. These TCRs come from a man between 35 and 75 years old with stage II lung adenocarcinoma.

The chain uses TRBV19 and TRBJ1-4; no definite D call. V was trimmed by 3 bases and J by 6 bases, leaving 2 bases between them. This CDR3 contains 11 residues. CDR1 is LNHDA and CDR2 is SQIVND in the germline V gene (reference sequence). CDR3 coding DNA: TGTGCCAGTAGTATTGATGAAAAACTGTTTTTT. Its protein product is CASSIDEKLFF.

This clone has a handful of counts. The V and J genes are TRBV28 and TRBJ1-3, with a possible D match to TRBD1 (5 bases). Germline lookup yields CDR1 MDHEN and CDR2 SYDVKM. The CDR3 spans 15 residues. Between the trimmed V and J ends, which lost 5 bases and 4 bases, there was a span of 15 bases. This chain's CDR3 is CASSPPGTAGNTIYF. For the CDR3, the DNA is TGTGCCAGCAGTCCCCCAGGGACCGCGGGAAACACCATATATTTT.

The rearrangement uses TRBV6-5 and TRBJ2-2; 7 bases are shared with TRBD1. The ends lost 2 bases at V and 1 base at J; junction bases unmatched: 1. Germline V gene sequence: CDR1 MNHEY, CDR2 SVGAGI. The CDR3 runs 15 residues. The CDR3 region has the DNA TGTGCCAGCAGTTACAGGGGGCGGAACACCGGGGAGCTGTTTTTT. Its protein is CASSYRGRNTGELFF.

The table lists this clone with a few counts. Other DNA sequences in the sample encode the same CDR3. The CDR3 region has the DNA TGTGCCAGCAGCGTAGACGTAGGGGGGCAAGAGACCCAGTACTTC. This gives the protein CASSVDVGGQETQYF. The J gene is TRBJ2-5, the V gene TRBV9; D may be TRBD1 or TRBD2 (6 bases each). This CDR3 is 15 amino acids long. Trimming left V 0 bases short and J 2 bases short, with 11 bases between. The germline gives CDR1 SGDLS, CDR2 YYNGEE.

The V call is TRBV7-8, the J call TRBJ1-5; D is uncertain. CDR1 is SGHVS, CDR2 FQNEAQ, per germline. This CDR3 spans 16 amino acids. The V gene lost 5 bases and the J gene lost 1 base, with 15 bases spanning the gap. The DNA for the CDR3 is TGTGCCAGCAGCCCCCGCTGGAGCCTGAGCAATCAGCCCCAGCATTTT. Translating gives CASSPRWSLSNQPQHF.

The chain recombines TRBV5-4 with TRBJ2-7, with 7 bases lining up with TRBD1. After removal of 0 bases from V and 1 base from J, the junction contained 10 bases not matched to a gene. This CDR3 has 17 amino acids. In germline, CDR1 is SGHNT, CDR2 YYREEE (reference sequence). CDR3 residues: CASSLGPDRALSYEQYV. The CDR3 coding sequence is TGTGCCAGCAGCTTGGGACCCGACAGGGCCCTATCCTACGAGCAGTACGTC.

The chain uses TRBV7-8 and TRBJ1-1, with 10 nucleotides matching TRBD1. Germline V CDR1 and CDR2: SGHVS, FQNEAQ. This CDR3 has 15 amino acids. V gave up 5 bases and J gave up 10 bases; unmatched junction bases: 13. This CDR3 reads CASSLNRGQGFGAFF. CDR3 DNA: TGTGCCAGCAGCCTAAACAGGGGACAGGGGTTCGGAGCTTTCTTT.

The V and J genes are TRBV6-1 and TRBJ2-3, with 8 bases matching TRBD2. The CDR3 consists of 19 residues. Germline V gene data show CDR1 as MNHNS and CDR2 as SASEGT. Losses at the gene ends were 3 bases for V and 0 bases for J; bases not matched to a gene: 14. The CDR3 DNA is TGTGCCAGCAGTGATCATCCAGCGGGGGAACTAGCTAGCACAGATACGCAGTATTTT. Translation gives CASSDHPAGELASTDTQYF.

This sequence joins TRBV5-4 and TRBJ2-5; no clear D gene. The CDR3 extends over 13 amino acids. The ends were cut back, 1 base at V and 2 bases at J, with 6 bases in the middle. Germline CDR1 SGHNT, CDR2 YYREEE (reference sequence). The CDR3 bases are TGTGCCAGCAGCTTGAACGCTCAAGAGACCCAGTACTTC. Translation gives CASSLNAQETQYF.

The CDR3 sequence is CASSYAGTGSDNEQFF. The CDR3, as DNA: TGTGCCAGCAGTTACGCCGGGACAGGGTCGGACAATGAGCAGTTCTTC. The chain joins TRBV6-6 to TRBJ2-1; 9 bases align to TRBD1. Looked up from germline, CDR1 is MNHNY and CDR2 is SVGAGI (reference sequence). CDR3 length equals 16 residues. V lost 2 bases to trimming and J lost 5 bases; unmatched junction nucleotides: 7.

J is TRBJ1-2 and V is TRBV28; 9 bases line up with TRBD1. After removal of 2 bases from V and 5 bases from J, the junction contained 6 bases not matched to a gene. Germline V gene lookup returns CDR1 MDHEN and CDR2 SYDVKM. The length of the CDR3 is 15 residues. The CDR3 DNA follows: TGTGCCAGCAGTTTAACAGGGGGCGGTCTGTATGGCTACACCTTC. It codes for CASSLTGGGLYGYTF.

CDR3 sequence (DNA): TGCGCCAGCAGCTTACAGGGACAGGACGTCTACAATGAGCAGTTCTTC. As protein: CASSLQGQDVYNEQFF. J is TRBJ2-1 and V is TRBV5-1, with TRBD1 matching over 8 bases. Germline loops: CDR1 SGHRS, CDR2 YFSETQ. The CDR3 runs to 16 residues. The V gene end was trimmed by 2 bases and the J gene end by 3 bases; junction bases not matched to a gene: 7.

The DNA of the CDR3 is TGTGCCAGCAGCGGGGAAACAGGGGGCCTGGATACGCAGTATTTT. Protein product: CASSGETGGLDTQYF. This chain links TRBV2 with TRBJ2-3; 9 nucleotides match TRBD1. After removal of 6 bases from V and 6 bases from J, the junction contained 10 bases not matched to a gene. The CDR3 has 15 amino acids. Germline V gene lookup returns CDR1 SNHLY and CDR2 FYNNEI.

V usage is TRBV6-1 and J usage is TRBJ2-5; TRBD2 matches at 7 bases. CDR1 is MNHNS, CDR2 SASEGT, per germline. This CDR3 has 16 residues. Trimming removed 0 bases from V and 7 bases from J; junction bases left unmatched: 11. The CDR3 bases are TGTGCCAGCAGTGAAGCGAGTCTAGCGGTATCCGGGACCCAGTACTTC. Its protein product is CASSEASLAVSGTQYF.

This chain connects TRBV7-3 to TRBJ2-1; D not certain. Trimming removed 1 base from V and 3 bases from J, with 4 bases in between. The CDR3 is 13 amino acids. Germline V CDR1 and CDR2: SGHTA, FQGTGA. The CDR3 is CASSLSGYNEQFF. The CDR3 region has the DNA TGTGCCAGCAGCTTAAGCGGCTACAATGAGCAGTTCTTC.

The CDR3 spells CASTPEGAPGANVLTF. In DNA, the CDR3 is TGTGCCAGTACCCCTGAGGGGGCGCCTGGGGCCAACGTCCTGACTTTC. The chain joins TRBV19 to TRBJ2-6; 7 bases match TRBD1. The CDR3 has 16 amino acids. In germline, CDR1 is LNHDA, CDR2 SQIVND (reference sequence). V shed 7 bases and J 2 bases; nucleotides not matched to a gene: 8.

The CDR3 protein is CAIRTPGQGNGYTF. The CDR3, as DNA: TGTGCCATCAGGACACCGGGACAGGGGAATGGCTACACCTTC. The V gene is TRBV10-3, the J gene TRBJ1-2, with 10 bases that match TRBD1. The germline gives CDR1 ENHRY, CDR2 SYGVKD. The CDR3 loop spans 14 amino acids. V lost 6 bases and J lost 6; bases outside the gene matches: 7.

The V and J genes are TRBV10-3 and TRBJ2-5, with 8 bases aligning to TRBD1. The junction had 4 bases not matched to a gene; V was cut back by 4 bases and J by 3 bases. The CDR3 is 14 residues long. Germline lookup yields CDR1 ENHRY and CDR2 SYGVKD. The CDR3 sequence: CAISGDRTEETQYF. The DNA for the CDR3 is TGTGCCATCAGTGGGGACAGGACGGAAGAGACCCAGTACTTC.

This chain uses TRBV9 with TRBJ2-2; 9 bases are shared with TRBD1. J lost 4 bases, V lost 0 bases, and 4 bases had no gene match. The length of the CDR3 is 16 residues. Germline loops: CDR1 SGDLS, CDR2 YYNGEE. Here the CDR3 reads CASSVEDRGSTGELFF. In DNA, the CDR3 is TGTGCCAGCAGCGTAGAGGACAGGGGATCCACCGGGGAGCTGTTTTTT.

This clone was recorded once. The chain couples TRBV5-5 to TRBJ1-6; TRBD1 matches at 7 bases. CDR1 is SGHKS, CDR2 YYEKEE, per germline (reference sequence). The CDR3 is 13 residues long. V lost 7 bases to trimming and J lost 13 bases; unmatched junction nucleotides: 11. CDR3 coding DNA: TGTGCCAGCCCCCGACAGGGTTGTGTTCCCCTCCACTTT. It translates to CASPRQGCVPLHF.

The V call is TRBV2, the J call TRBJ2-6; D is unresolved. Germline V CDR1 and CDR2: SNHLY, FYNNEI. The V gene lost 8 bases and the J gene lost 2 bases, with 7 bases spanning the gap. The length of the CDR3 is 13 residues. The CDR3 DNA reads as TGTGCCAGCCGGATGGCTGGGGCCAACGTCCTGACTTTC. Translation: CASRMAGANVLTF.

The chain combines TRBV6-5 with TRBJ1-2, with D tentatively TRBD1 (5 bases). V was trimmed by 5 bases and J by 3 bases, leaving 10 bases between them. The CDR3 is made up of 13 amino acids. Germline V CDR1 and CDR2: MNHEY, SVGAGI. CDR3 sequence (DNA): TGTGCCAGCAGTCCGAAAGGGGACTATGGCTACACCTTC. Translated, it gives CASSPKGDYGYTF.

The CDR3 DNA sequence: TGTGCCAGCGGGACGTATGGCTACACCTTC. It yields the protein CASGTYGYTF. The chain couples TRBV28 to TRBJ1-2, with D perhaps matching TRBD1 (5 bases). CDR1 and CDR2 (germline): MDHEN, SYDVKM. CDR3 length: 10 residues. Trimming shortened V by 8 bases and J by 5 bases, and 6 bases separated the two germline ends.